The entry that follows covers one T cell receptor (beta chain) sequence. What it binds is not known. Stated treatment: therapeutic diphenylcyclopropenone sensitization with weekly scalp DPC. The study drew its donors from alopecia patients who were 18 to 70 years old and suitable for DPC. Within the library, unique molecular identifiers were attached to each individual cDNA molecule. MiXCR, run by TCRdb on the reads, gives a single entry per CDR3 protein. The table has about 4,100 distinct CDR3 sequences, around 49% seen once. The CDR3 spans 14 residues. The germline V gene has CDR1 SGHRS and CDR2 YFSETQ. Trimming removed 0 bases at V and 5 bases at J, with 9 bases between. These data come from a study of human T cells and chemical hapten exposure. Study summary: TCR yields differed between samples (mainly from small differences in pooled library volume).

Study-level points and caveats: Donors in the study had alopecia, meaning their immune response may differ from healthy people's. With regard to DPC sensitization, TCRs above 1 in 1000 frequency did not change.

Sequencing used whole blood, obtained before DPC sensitization or 2, 6, or about 24 weeks after (not recorded which). The source is an adult with alopecia areata. Some clones in this sample may be carry-over from other donors' samples. This table probably holds off-target reads from a library built for another chain. V gene TRBV5-1 combines with J gene TRBJ2-4; perhaps TRBD2 as D (6 bases). The CDR3 reads CASSLDREQNIQYF. The CDR3 DNA reads as TGCGCCAGCAGCTTGGACCGGGAGCAAAACATTCAGTACTTC.